This T cell receptor (beta chain) was retrieved from a study of blood T cells in healthy people across ages. Study findings and constraints: Because sorting was not performed, PBMCs prevented conclusive naive versus antigen-experienced comparison.

A second PCR of about 6 to 12 cycles used a sample-barcoded 5' primer and a J-beta primer mix. TCRdb re-analysed the 5' RACE reads in MiXCR, keeping a single row per CDR3 protein. Of approximately 1.5 million distinct CDR3 sequences in the sample, approximately 42% were seen once. Healthy individuals of Caucasian origin from Russia, aged about 6 to 100, served as donors. Details on this clonotype: Its antigen is undetermined.

Germline lookup yields CDR1 DFQATT and CDR2 SNEGSKA (reference sequence). With 5 bases clipped from V and 1 base from J, the junction kept 12 bases outside the gene matches. The CDR3 runs 17 residues. The J gene is TRBJ1-5, the V gene TRBV20-1; 9 bases map to TRBD1. This clonotype originated in a woman under 30 in good health. The sample comprised blood. The CDR3 DNA sequence: TGCAGTGCTGGGGACAGGGTGGGGGCGGGCAGCAATCAGCCCCAGCATTTT. The encoded protein is CSAGDRVGAGSNQPQHF.